This T cell receptor (beta chain) was profiled in a study of OX40 agonist ivuxolimab in advanced cancers. Study overall: Ivuxolimab, an antibody that agonizes OX40 (CD134), was administered to the patients.

General observations from the study: The work left the antigen specificity of expanded peripheral T cells undetermined.

Sequencing was performed with immunoSEQ multiplex PCR; in TCRdb, only in-frame clones are kept and a portion is missing. The table has 49,000 or so clones, around 83% seen once. As to this clone: Its matching antigen is unknown.

The input for sequencing was CD4+ or CD8+ T cells sorted from blood, taken in a trial of the OX40 agonist ivuxolimab. The TCR was taken from an adult with an advanced solid tumor such as melanoma, head and neck, liver or kidney cancer.

CDR3 sequence (DNA): TGCGCCAGCAGCTTGGGGGCAGGTCAGAGCTCCTACGAGCAGTACTTC. Its protein product is CASSLGAGQSSYEQYF. The chain joins TRBV5-1 to TRBJ2-7; D is unresolved. V gave up 0 bases and J gave up 0 bases, with 13 bases separating them. This CDR3 region has 16 residues. Germline loops: CDR1 SGHRS, CDR2 YFSETQ.